The 24 T cell receptor beta chains in this list originate from one sample, sequenced in a study of response to subunit inactivated influenza vaccine. A single record per CDR3 protein comes from TCRdb applying MiXCR to the RT-PCR reads. The sample records more than 700,000 distinct CDR3 sequences, less than 25% being singletons. The starting material was PBMCs from blood, obtained roughly 5 days after vaccination. All receptors come from a man aged 50 to 59 who received an inactivated influenza vaccine.

This clonotype was found many times. The chain carries TRBV7-9 and TRBJ2-1; D may match TRBD1 or TRBD2 (5 bases each). Trimming removed 7 bases from V and 5 bases from J, with 9 bases in between. The CDR3 covers 12 residues. Per germline, CDR1 SEHNR and CDR2 FQNEAQ (reference sequence). The CDR3 protein is CASTLGDNEQFF. CDR3 DNA: TGTGCCAGCACCTTGGGGGACAATGAGCAGTTCTTC.

The chain employs TRBV20-1 and TRBJ2-1; 8 nucleotides match TRBD1. Per germline, CDR1 DFQATT and CDR2 SNEGSKA (reference sequence). The CDR3 length is 15 residues. V gave up 5 bases and J gave up 6 bases; unmatched junction bases: 12. CDR3 residues: CSADDRGGVGNEQFF. For the CDR3, the DNA is TGCAGTGCTGATGACAGGGGTGGAGTCGGCAATGAGCAGTTCTTC.

V gene TRBV20-1 combines with J gene TRBJ1-2, with D maybe TRBD1 (6 bases). V was clipped by 6 bases and J by 0 bases, with 14 bases between them. The CDR3 runs to 14 residues. CDR1 and CDR2 from the germline V gene are DFQATT and SNEGSKA (reference sequence). CDR3 amino acids: CSAFKGGANYGYTF. CDR3 sequence (DNA): TGCAGTGCCTTTAAAGGGGGAGCTAACTATGGCTACACCTTC.

This chain links TRBV29-1 with TRBJ2-1, with D perhaps TRBD2 (5 bases). This CDR3 is 13 amino acids long. The germline V gene encodes CDR1 SQVTM and CDR2 ANQGSEA. V lost 8 bases to trimming and J lost 2 bases, with 13 bases between them. The CDR3 loop reads CSLRGRAYNEQFF. The CDR3 DNA reads TGCAGCCTTCGGGGAAGGGCCTACAATGAGCAGTTCTTC.

The table lists this clonotype with a few counts. The chain links TRBV7-2 to TRBJ2-1; 7 nucleotides agree with TRBD2. The CDR3 is made up of 15 amino acids. Germline V gene lookup returns CDR1 SGHTA and CDR2 FQGNSA. Unmatched junction bases numbered 7, after V lost 0 bases and J lost 8 bases. The CDR3 here is CASSLAGGGLHEQFF. For the CDR3, the DNA is TGTGCCAGCAGCTTAGCGGGGGGGGGACTCCATGAGCAGTTCTTC.

This clonotype showed up just a few times. The gene calls are TRBV7-8 and TRBJ1-2, with 8 bases fitting TRBD1. The CDR3 is made up of 16 amino acids. Germline values: CDR1 SGHVS, CDR2 FQNEAQ. The V and J ends lost 3 bases and 2 bases, in that order; junction bases with no gene match: 8. CDR3 nucleotides: TGTGCCAGCAGCTTTGGACAGGGAAGATCGAACTATGGCTACACCTTC. Amino acids: CASSFGQGRSNYGYTF.

This clonotype was detected only a few times. The chain uses TRBV7-9 and TRBJ2-4; D might be TRBD1 (5 bases). Germline CDR1 is SEHNR and CDR2 is FQNEAQ (reference sequence). The CDR3 has 17 amino acids. Trimming removed 4 bases at V and 0 bases at J, with 16 bases between. CDR3 sequence (DNA): TGTGCCAGCAGCTCTTATGGGGCAGGTTTAGCCAAAAACATTCAGTACTTC. Residues: CASSSYGAGLAKNIQYF.

Only a few counts were recorded for this clonotype. This sequence joins TRBV5-1 and TRBJ2-1; 7 positions match TRBD2. The CDR3 sequence is 14 residues long. Germline CDR1 is SGHRS and CDR2 is YFSETQ. The V and J ends lost 4 bases and 5 bases, in that order; junction bases with no gene match: 6. Written as DNA, the CDR3 is TGCGCCAGCAGCAAAACAGCGGGGAACAATGAGCAGTTCTTC. Its protein is CASSKTAGNNEQFF.

This chain links TRBV10-3 with TRBJ2-1; tentatively, D is TRBD1 or TRBD2 (5 bases each). The V gene lost 8 bases and the J gene lost 2 bases, with 22 bases spanning the gap. In germline, CDR1 is ENHRY, CDR2 SYGVKD. This CDR3 contains 17 residues. CDR3 sequence: CAIRGDPGGATYNEQFF. CDR3 nucleotides: TGTGCCATCCGGGGTGATCCTGGGGGAGCTACCTACAATGAGCAGTTCTTC.

CDR3 sequence (DNA): TGTGCCAGCAGTTACTCGTCCGGGACTAGCACAGATACGCAGTATTTT. Protein: CASSYSSGTSTDTQYF. The chain employs TRBV6-5 and TRBJ2-3, with D possibly being TRBD2 (6 bases). CDR1 and CDR2 (germline): MNHEY, SVGAGI. The CDR3 totals 16 residues. V lost 0 bases to trimming and J lost 0 bases, with 10 bases between them.

This clonotype was counted only a few times. This CDR3 is CAINGQGKGHEQYF. The CDR3 DNA follows: TGTGCCATCAATGGCCAGGGAAAGGGCCACGAGCAGTACTTC. The chain recombines TRBV10-3 with TRBJ2-7, with D perhaps TRBD1 (5 bases). Germline values: CDR1 ENHRY, CDR2 SYGVKD. V lost 7 bases and J 5 bases, leaving 18 bases between the germline ends. The CDR3 spans 14 residues.

This clonotype was seen ten or more times. The chain carries TRBV12-3 or TRBV12-4 and TRBJ2-1; D may be TRBD1 (5 bases). Trimming took 5 bases from V and 7 from J, leaving 9 bases between them. CDR3 length: 12 residues. CDR3 amino acids: CASSPTVNEQFF. DNA of the CDR3: TGTGCCAGCAGTCCGACAGTAAATGAGCAGTTCTTC.

In this sample, this clonotype turned up many times. This chain connects TRBV20-1 to TRBJ1-1, with 8 nucleotides matching TRBD1. J was trimmed by 2 bases and V by 2 bases; bases with no gene match: 4. The CDR3 consists of 14 residues. CDR1 is DFQATT, CDR2 SNEGSKA, per germline (reference sequence). The DNA of the CDR3 is TGCAGTGCTAGACAGGGGGCTGGTAACACTGAAGCTTTCTTT. Protein product: CSARQGAGNTEAFF.

This clonotype has ten or more counts. The chain combines TRBV5-1 with TRBJ1-1; D is ambiguous. V shed 4 bases and J shed 1 base, with 8 bases lying between them. In germline, CDR1 is SGHRS, CDR2 YFSETQ. This CDR3 has 13 amino acids. For the CDR3, the DNA is TGCGCCAGCAGCCTTGAGTGGAACACTGAAGCTTTCTTT. Translating it yields CASSLEWNTEAFF.

This clonotype was seen only a few times. This chain links TRBV7-9 with TRBJ2-6; 7 bases fit TRBD1. The junction had 4 bases not matched to a gene; V was cut back by 2 bases and J by 3 bases. The germline V gene has CDR1 SEHNR and CDR2 FQNEAQ (reference sequence). The CDR3 is made up of 16 amino acids. The CDR3 here is CASSLNRGVGANVLTF. CDR3 coding DNA: TGTGCCAGCAGCTTAAACAGGGGCGTTGGGGCCAACGTCCTGACTTTC.

V usage is TRBV5-5 and J usage is TRBJ2-2; maybe TRBD1 (6 bases). Trimming shortened V by 0 bases and J by 4 bases, and 7 bases separated the two germline ends. The CDR3 consists of 14 residues. From germline, CDR1 is SGHKS and CDR2 YYEKEE (reference sequence). CDR3 amino acids: CASSLGTVTGELFF. The CDR3 region has the DNA TGTGCCAGCAGCTTGGGGACAGTCACCGGGGAGCTGTTTTTT.

The chain links TRBV20-1 to TRBJ2-5, with TRBD2 as a possible D gene (6 bases). Trimming stripped 3 bases from V and 4 bases from J, with 12 bases between. The germline gives CDR1 DFQATT, CDR2 SNEGSKA (reference sequence). The CDR3 is made up of 13 amino acids. The CDR3 region has the DNA TGCAGTGCTAGCCCCGGGAGTGGAGAGACCCAGTACTTC. This codes for CSASPGSGETQYF.

The chain combines TRBV15 with TRBJ2-3; 8 bases are shared with TRBD1. Germline V CDR1 and CDR2: LNHNV, YYDKDF (reference sequence). This CDR3 has 14 amino acids. Trimming cost V 3 bases and J 4 bases; bases outside gene matches: 3. The chain's CDR3 is CATSRDRVPDTQYF. DNA of the CDR3: TGTGCCACCAGCAGGGACAGGGTTCCAGATACGCAGTATTTT.

The chain employs TRBV20-1 and TRBJ2-5; 9 nucleotides match TRBD1. Trimming took 3 bases from V and 5 from J; bases not matched to a gene: 16. Germline V lookup: CDR1 DFQATT, CDR2 SNEGSKA (reference sequence). The CDR3 length is 17 residues. The CDR3 DNA follows: TGCAGTGCTAGTGGGGTGACAGGGGGTGTGGCGGGGGAGACCCAGTACTTC. It encodes CSASGVTGGVAGETQYF.

This clonotype showed up just a few times. In nucleotides, the CDR3 is TGTGCCAGCAGCTCAGCGGGGGCGAGGGCTGAAGCTTTCTTT. Residues: CASSSAGARAEAFF. The chain combines TRBV7-9 with TRBJ1-1; a weak D match, TRBD1 (6 bases). V lost 4 bases and J lost 6, with 15 bases in between. This CDR3 is built from 14 residues. Germline V gene lookup returns CDR1 SEHNR and CDR2 FQNEAQ (reference sequence).

This sequence joins TRBV6-1 and TRBJ2-3; tentative D call: TRBD1 (6 bases). Germline V CDR1 and CDR2: MNHNS, SASEGT. The CDR3 consists of 14 residues. The V and J ends lost 2 bases and 4 bases respectively, with 10 bases between them. CDR3 in DNA: TGTGCCAGCAGTGAAAGGGCAGGGGCAGATACGCAGTATTTT. Translated: CASSERAGADTQYF.

This sequence joins TRBV3-1 and TRBJ2-1; TRBD1 matches 7 bases. V gave up 4 bases and J gave up 7 bases; unmatched junction bases: 7. Germline CDR1 LGHDT, CDR2 YNNKEL (reference sequence). The CDR3 consists of 14 residues. CDR3 amino acids: CASSLGQVFNEQFF. The CDR3 nucleotides are TGTGCCAGCAGCCTTGGACAGGTTTTTAATGAGCAGTTCTTC.

The chain carries TRBV15 and TRBJ2-7; TRBD1 agrees at 9 bases. Per the germline V gene, CDR1 is LNHNV and CDR2 is YYDKDF (reference sequence). Unmatched junction bases numbered 10, after V lost 5 bases and J lost 5 bases. The CDR3 sequence is 15 residues long. The CDR3: CATSGRDRVVHEQYF. The DNA of the CDR3 is TGTGCCACCAGCGGCCGGGACAGGGTCGTTCACGAGCAGTACTTC.

The chain links TRBV20-1 to TRBJ2-1; weak D call: TRBD2 (5 bases). Germline V CDR1 and CDR2: DFQATT, SNEGSKA (reference sequence). The length of the CDR3 is 13 residues. Trimming stripped 3 bases from V and 4 bases from J, with 10 bases between. The CDR3 DNA sequence: TGCAGTGCTAGGGGAGACAAATACAATGAGCAGTTCTTC. It is translated as CSARGDKYNEQFF.